This TCR delta chain comes out of a study of gamma-delta T cells after stem cell transplantation. CDR3 size: 21 residues. The junction had 32 bases not matched to a gene; V was cut back by 3 bases and J by 7 bases. CDR1 and CDR2 (germline): TVYSNPD, GDNSRS (reference sequence). With CATT, TCRdb re-called clones from the RT-PCR reads. The table records 1,100 to 1,500 delta-chain clones, about 24% of them present only once. The receptor's source is a human donor. It is not recorded whose cells these are; they may come from a transplant donor. The rearrangement links TRDV3 to TRDJ1, with 10 bases identical to TRDD3. Sequenced: gamma-delta T cells. CDR3 nucleotide sequence: TGTGCCTTAGCCGCCCCCCCCTTCCCACTACTGGGGGATGCGGACGATGGTAAACTCATCTTT. Amino acid sequence: CALAAPPFPLLGDADDGKLIF.